The 14 T cell receptor beta chains reported below all come from one sample, sequenced in a study of cytomegalovirus exposure and HLA in healthy donors. Primers for the PCR totalled 60 Vbeta and 13 Jbeta. Profiled with immunoSEQ multiplex PCR; TCRdb holds only in-frame clones, not every one. This sample has about 150,000 clones, with 82% found just once. The specimen sequenced was PBMCs. Receptors originate from a woman between 50 and 59 years old in good health and CMV-seropositive.

This chain connects TRBV6-6 to TRBJ2-4; the D is unclear. The length of the CDR3 is 14 residues. From germline, CDR1 is MNHNY and CDR2 SVGAGI (reference sequence). V lost 4 bases and J 14 bases, leaving 21 bases between the germline ends. The CDR3 DNA reads as TGTGCCAGCAGTTCCTCCAGCGTAAAACATTTGGAGTACTTC. Amino acids: CASSSSSVKHLEYF.

The chain uses TRBV2 and TRBJ1-1, with 7 bases lining up with TRBD1. The CDR3 has 11 amino acids. The V segment lost 5 bases and the J segment 8 bases; nucleotides outside the gene matches: 2. Germline assignment: CDR1 SNHLY and CDR2 FYNNEI. In DNA form, the CDR3 reads TGTGCCAGCAGTACAGGGGCAGAAGCTTTCTTT. Amino acids: CASSTGAEAFF.

Only a few counts were recorded for this clone. V gene TRBV9 combines with J gene TRBJ2-7; 9 bases align to TRBD1. The germline V gene has CDR1 SGDLS and CDR2 YYNGEE. The CDR3 covers 14 residues. V was clipped by 0 bases and J by 3 bases; unmatched bases: 1. DNA of the CDR3: TGTGCCAGCAGCGTAGGGGACAGGGACTACGAGCAGTACTTC. Its protein product is CASSVGDRDYEQYF.

The chain joins TRBV23-1 to TRBJ1-5; D possibly corresponds to TRBD1 (6 bases). TRBV23-1 counts as an open reading frame of uncertain function. V lost 5 bases and J 4 bases, leaving 15 bases between the germline ends. The length of the CDR3 is 15 residues. CDR3 protein: CASSKSHRVNQPQHF. The CDR3 DNA sequence: TGCGCCAGCAGTAAGAGTCACAGGGTTAATCAGCCCCAGCATTTT.

CDR3 region: CASSLGLGVNQPQHF. CDR3 sequence (DNA): TGTGCCAGCAGCTTAGGCCTAGGGGTAAATCAGCCCCAGCATTTT. The chain carries TRBV7-2 and TRBJ1-5; a possible D gene is TRBD1 (5 bases). The germline V and J ends were trimmed by 1 base and 4 bases, with 11 bases remaining between them. The CDR3 is 15 residues long. CDR1 SGHTA and CDR2 FQGNSA come from the germline V gene.

CDR3 coding DNA: TGTGCCAGCAGAACAAACTCTGCTAGCTATGGCTACACCTTC. It codes for CASRTNSASYGYTF. The V call is TRBV7-9, the J call TRBJ1-2; D unresolved. The CDR3 loop spans 14 amino acids. V was trimmed by 6 bases and J by 4 bases, leaving 15 bases between them. Germline assignment: CDR1 SEHNR and CDR2 FQNEAQ (reference sequence).

This chain uses TRBV5-5 with TRBJ1-1; TRBD1 aligns across 7 bases. In germline, CDR1 is SGHKS, CDR2 YYEKEE (reference sequence). CDR3 length: 16 amino acids. V lost 4 bases to trimming and J lost 1 base; unmatched junction nucleotides: 10. The CDR3 nucleotides read TGTGCCAGCAGCCTGTCAGGGGACAGAAAGAACACTGAAGCTTTCTTT. Translated, it gives CASSLSGDRKNTEAFF.

The gene calls are TRBV29-1 and TRBJ2-7; possibly TRBD2 for D (5 bases). V lost 2 bases and J lost 0, with 8 bases in between. CDR3 size: 13 residues. Germline CDR1 and CDR2: SQVTM and ANQGSEA. The CDR3 sequence is CSVEWESSYEQYF. CDR3 DNA sequence: TGCAGCGTTGAATGGGAGAGCTCCTACGAGCAGTACTTC.

This chain uses TRBV7-2 with TRBJ1-5; 8 bases line up with TRBD1. Germline loops: CDR1 SGHTA, CDR2 FQGNSA. J gave up 6 bases and V 5 bases, and 3 bases lay outside the gene matches. This CDR3 region has 13 residues. CDR3 DNA sequence: TGTGCCAGCAGCAAGGACAGGGTTCAGCCCCAGCATTTT. It is translated as CASSKDRVQPQHF.

This clone has only one observation. V is TRBV6-1 and J is TRBJ2-2; maybe TRBD1 (5 bases). The germline CDR1 and CDR2 sequences are MNHNS and SASEGT. CDR3 length: 13 residues. The V end lost 10 bases, the J end lost 6 bases, and 15 bases lay between the germline ends. The CDR3 nucleotides are TGTGCCATAATAGGGGTAGGGGCCGGGGAGCTGTTTTTT. As protein: CAIIGVGAGELFF.

The chain employs TRBV5-1 and TRBJ2-7, with 7 bases aligning to TRBD1. After removal of 0 bases from V and 2 bases from J, the junction contained 5 bases not matched to a gene. The CDR3 is made up of 15 amino acids. CDR1 SGHRS and CDR2 YFSETQ come from the germline V gene. The CDR3 nucleotides are TGCGCCAGCAGCTTGGGACAGGGTAGACCCTACGAGCAGTACTTC. This codes for CASSLGQGRPYEQYF.

The CDR3 bases are TGCAGCGTTCCGCTAACAGGACGGGGCTACACCTTC. It translates to CSVPLTGRGYTF. The chain carries TRBV29-1 and TRBJ1-2; D is perhaps TRBD1 (5 bases). From germline, CDR1 is SQVTM and CDR2 ANQGSEA. The CDR3 covers 12 residues. The germline V and J ends were trimmed by 5 bases and 8 bases, with 15 bases remaining between them.

The V and J genes are TRBV4-1 and TRBJ2-7; maybe TRBD2 (6 bases). Trimming took 3 bases from V and 7 from J, leaving 10 bases between them. CDR1 MGHRA and CDR2 YSYEKL come from the germline V gene. This CDR3 is built from 12 residues. The CDR3 region is CASSHIGREQYF. CDR3 nucleotide sequence: TGCGCCAGCAGCCACATAGGGAGGGAGCAGTACTTC.

This chain uses TRBV6-6 with TRBJ1-5; a possible D gene is TRBD1 (6 bases). Germline V gene sequence: CDR1 MNHNY, CDR2 SVGAGI (reference sequence). With 2 bases removed from V and 7 bases from J, the gap between germline ends came to 12 bases. This CDR3 spans 14 amino acids. This CDR3 reads CASSYQQGRQPQHF. The CDR3 DNA reads as TGTGCCAGCAGTTACCAACAGGGCAGGCAGCCCCAGCATTTT.